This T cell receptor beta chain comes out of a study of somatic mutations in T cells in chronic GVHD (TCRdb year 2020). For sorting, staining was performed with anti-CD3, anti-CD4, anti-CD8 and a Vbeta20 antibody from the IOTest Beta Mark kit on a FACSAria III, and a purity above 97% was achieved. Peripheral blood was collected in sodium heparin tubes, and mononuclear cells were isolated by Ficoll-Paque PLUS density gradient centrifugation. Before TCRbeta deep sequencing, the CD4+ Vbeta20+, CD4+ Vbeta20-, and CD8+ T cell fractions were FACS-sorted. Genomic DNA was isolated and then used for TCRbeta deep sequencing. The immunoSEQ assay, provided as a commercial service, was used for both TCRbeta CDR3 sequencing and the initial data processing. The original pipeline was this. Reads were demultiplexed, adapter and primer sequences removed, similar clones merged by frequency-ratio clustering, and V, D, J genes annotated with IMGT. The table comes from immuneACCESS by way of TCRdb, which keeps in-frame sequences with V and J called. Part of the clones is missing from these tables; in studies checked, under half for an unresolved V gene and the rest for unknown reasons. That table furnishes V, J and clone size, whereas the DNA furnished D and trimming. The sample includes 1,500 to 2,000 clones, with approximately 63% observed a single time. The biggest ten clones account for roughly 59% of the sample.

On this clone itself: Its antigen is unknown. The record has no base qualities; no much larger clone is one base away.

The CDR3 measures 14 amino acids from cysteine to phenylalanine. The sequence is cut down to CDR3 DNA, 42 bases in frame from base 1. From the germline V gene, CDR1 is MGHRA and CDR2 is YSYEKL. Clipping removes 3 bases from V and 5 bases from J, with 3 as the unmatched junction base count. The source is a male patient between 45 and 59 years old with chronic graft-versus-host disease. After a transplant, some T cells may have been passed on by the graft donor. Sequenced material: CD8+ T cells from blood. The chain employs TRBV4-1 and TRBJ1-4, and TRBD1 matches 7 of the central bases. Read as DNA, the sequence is TGCGCCAGCAGCCAGCGACAGGGAAATGAAAAACTGTTTTTT. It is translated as CASSQRQGNEKLFF.